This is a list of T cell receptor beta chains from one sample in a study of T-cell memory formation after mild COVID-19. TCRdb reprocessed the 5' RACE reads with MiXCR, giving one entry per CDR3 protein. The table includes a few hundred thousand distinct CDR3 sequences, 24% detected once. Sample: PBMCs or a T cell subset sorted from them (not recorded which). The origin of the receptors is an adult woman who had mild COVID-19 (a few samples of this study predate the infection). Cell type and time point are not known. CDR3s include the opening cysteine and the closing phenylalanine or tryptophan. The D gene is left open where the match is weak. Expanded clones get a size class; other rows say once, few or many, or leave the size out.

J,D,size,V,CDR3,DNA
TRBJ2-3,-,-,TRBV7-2,CASSLGLYGTDTQYF,TGTGCCAGCAGCTTGGGACTGTATGGAACAGATACGCAGTATTTT
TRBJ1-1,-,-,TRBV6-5,CASSYSGQSYTEAFF,TGTGCCAGCAGTTACTCGGGACAATCCTACACTGAAGCTTTCTTT
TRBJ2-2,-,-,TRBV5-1,CASSLAWSGSGTGELFF,TGCGCCAGCAGCTTGGCCTGGTCAGGGTCGGGCACCGGGGAGCTGTTTTTT
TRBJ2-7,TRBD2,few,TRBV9,CASSVGLASSYEQYF,TGTGCCAGCAGCGTAGGACTAGCCTCGTCCTACGAGCAGTACTTC
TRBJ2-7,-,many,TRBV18,CASSGDSYEQYF,TGTGCCAGCTCAGGTGACTCCTACGAGCAGTACTTC
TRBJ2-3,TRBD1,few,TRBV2,CASSAQGVSTDTQYF,TGTGCCAGCAGTGCTCAGGGGGTGAGCACAGATACGCAGTATTTT
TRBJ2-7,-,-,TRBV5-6,CASSLDRRPDYEQYF,TGTGCCAGCAGCTTAGATCGGCGTCCCGACTACGAGCAGTACTTC
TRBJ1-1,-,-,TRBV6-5,CASSYMGAAEAFF,TGTGCCAGCAGTTACATGGGGGCCGCTGAAGCTTTCTTT
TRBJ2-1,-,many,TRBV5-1,CASSPGHLDEQFF,TGCGCCAGCAGCCCGGGACACCTCGATGAGCAGTTCTTC
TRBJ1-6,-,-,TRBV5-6,CATQRGRAGNNSPLHF,TGTGCCACCCAGCGGGGGCGGGCCGGAAATAATTCACCCCTCCACTTT
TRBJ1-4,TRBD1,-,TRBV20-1,CSAPKVGQGDEKLFF,TGCAGTGCTCCTAAAGTCGGGCAGGGGGATGAAAAACTGTTTTTT
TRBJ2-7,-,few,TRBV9,CASSVDSQLYEQYF,TGTGCCAGCAGCGTAGACAGTCAACTCTACGAGCAGTACTTC
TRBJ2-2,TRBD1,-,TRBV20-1,CSAKTGTGGTGELFF,TGCAGTGCTAAGACCGGGACAGGAGGAACCGGGGAGCTGTTTTTT
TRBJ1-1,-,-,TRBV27,CASSSYLGVGDTEAFF,TGTGCCAGCAGTTCATATTTAGGGGTAGGGGACACTGAAGCTTTCTTT
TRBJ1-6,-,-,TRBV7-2,CASSLGVTASPLHF,TGTGCCAGCAGCTTAGGAGTAACAGCCTCACCCCTCCACTTT
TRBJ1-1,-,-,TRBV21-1,CASSEHHSDWHPEAFF,TGTGCCAGCAGCGAACACCACTCTGATTGGCATCCTGAAGCTTTCTTT
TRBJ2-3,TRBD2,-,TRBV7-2,CASSSSSGKADTQYF,TGTGCCAGCAGCTCCTCTAGCGGGAAGGCAGATACGCAGTATTTT
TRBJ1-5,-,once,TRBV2,CASREEGNQPQHF,TGTGCCAGCCGGGAAGAGGGCAATCAGCCCCAGCATTTT
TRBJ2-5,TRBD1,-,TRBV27,CASSSTGVETQYF,TGTGCCAGCAGTTCAACAGGGGTCGAGACCCAGTACTTC
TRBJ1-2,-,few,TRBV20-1,CSASPGVGGYTF,TGCAGTGCTAGTCCAGGGGTTGGTGGCTACACCTTC
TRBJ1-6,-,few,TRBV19,CASSILRSSPLHF,TGTGCCAGTAGTATACTTCGAAGTTCACCCCTCCACTTT
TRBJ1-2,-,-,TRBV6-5,CASSYSGGAGYTF,TGTGCCAGCAGTTACTCGGGGGGAGCTGGCTACACCTTC